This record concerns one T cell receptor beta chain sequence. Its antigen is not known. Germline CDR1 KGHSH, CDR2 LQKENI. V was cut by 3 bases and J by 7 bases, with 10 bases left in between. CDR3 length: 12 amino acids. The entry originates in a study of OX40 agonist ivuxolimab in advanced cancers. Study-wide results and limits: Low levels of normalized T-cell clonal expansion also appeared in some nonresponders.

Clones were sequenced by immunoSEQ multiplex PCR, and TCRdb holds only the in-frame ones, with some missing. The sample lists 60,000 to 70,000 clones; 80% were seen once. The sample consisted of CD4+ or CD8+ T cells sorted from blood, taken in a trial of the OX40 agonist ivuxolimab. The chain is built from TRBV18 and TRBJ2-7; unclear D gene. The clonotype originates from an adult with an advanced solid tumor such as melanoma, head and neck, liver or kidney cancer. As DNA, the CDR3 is TGTGCCAGCTCACCCTCAGAGGAGGAGCAGTACTTC. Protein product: CASSPSEEEQYF.